The TCR beta chain under discussion was sequenced for a study of blood T cell repertoires in COVID-19. Turning to the study itself: Spain, Italy and the United States supplied samples that represented acute and convalescent COVID-19. From T cells, B-cell-depleted T cells, or PBMCs came the material, which was cDNA or gDNA.

TCRdb keeps only in-frame clones here, not all; method: immunoSEQ multiplex PCR. Here the sample spans tens of thousands of clones, approximately 90% being singletons. The source material was peripheral blood. The sequence was obtained from a woman aged 45-65 years with active or convalescent COVID-19.

This CDR3 is CASSLRESYEQYF. Here the CDR3 DNA reads TGTGCCAGCAGCTTAAGGGAGTCCTACGAGCAGTACTTC. The V gene is TRBV7-9, the J gene TRBJ2-7; TRBD2 is a possible D gene (5 bases). The CDR3 has 13 amino acids. V gave up 2 bases and J gave up 1 base, with 6 bases separating them. Germline CDR1 reads SEHNR; CDR2 reads FQNEAQ (reference sequence). Full variable domain (remainder filled in from reference TRBV7-9 and TRBJ2-7): DTGVSQNPRHKITKRGQNVTFRCDPISEHNRLYWYRQTLGQGPEFLTYFQNEAQLEKSRLLSDRFSAERPKGSFSTLEIQRTEQGDSAMYLCASSLRESYEQYFGPGTRLTVT.